This T cell receptor beta chain was observed in a study of cytomegalovirus exposure and HLA in healthy donors. The study's findings and limits: Being productive about 87% or about 30% of the time was typical of most TCR beta V segments in an earlier analysis. Cytomegalovirus association was listed for approximately 160 TCR beta chains. Using a false discovery rate of 0.05, a later analysis showed that roughly 16,000 TCR beta sequences were associated with HLA alleles.

This CDR3 is built from 12 residues. The V gene's germline CDR1 is MNHNY and CDR2 SVGAGI (reference sequence). Trimming cost V 8 bases and J 3 bases, with 11 bases left between them. The sample holds one count of this clone. Antigen specificity is unknown. The PCR made use of 60 Vbeta and 13 Jbeta primers. The table came from immunoSEQ multiplex PCR; TCRdb's copy has only in-frame clones and leaves some out. Of about 190,000 clones listed, more than 70% are singletons. This TCR was recovered from a young man in good health and CMV-seropositive. J is TRBJ2-7 and V is TRBV6-6; tentative D call: TRBD2 (6 bases). The sample was PBMCs. The CDR3 coding sequence is TGTGCCAGCGCTGCCGGGGGCTACGAGCAGTACTTC. Amino acids: CASAAGGYEQYF.